This TCR beta chain was sequenced for a study of cytomegalovirus exposure and HLA in healthy donors listed by TCRdb under 2017. About the full investigation: In an earlier analysis of under 600 of the donors, approximately 260 Gb of sequence data and 100 million or so unique TCR beta sequences from roughly 180 million T cells were reported. Among some 410 genotyped donors of the cohort, an average of about 240,000 unique TCR beta nucleotide sequences were sequenced per donor, around 20% of them non-productive. Of the approximately 370 genotyped donors, roughly 80% were placed in the genetic ancestry cluster associated with self-reported Caucasian donors. In addition to the first cohort of 666 subjects, a separate validation cohort of approximately 130 different subjects was used. In a later genetic analysis, genome-wide SNP genotypes for about 60% of the 666 donors were used, and that subset was treated as a discovery cohort. To decide whether each TCR beta V gene segment behaved as functional or pseudogenic, an earlier analysis of some 600 of the donors relied on high-throughput TCR beta sequencing. Donor age, sex, ethnicity and CMV serostatus were collected together with the repertoire data. A later analysis re-analyzed previously published TCR beta repertoires from hundreds of donors and added high-resolution HLA genotyping to study TCR occurrence patterns. The later analysis used no new phenotypic data to find candidate immune exposures, relying instead on TCR beta sequences and their occurrence across donors. To predict cytomegalovirus infection status, the study combined high-throughput TCR immunosequencing, statistical association of individual TCRs with disease status, and machine learning. Typing coverage varied by locus: roughly 620-640 donors for A, B, C, DRB1 and DQB1; more than 500 for DQA1; 606 for DPA1; under 490 for DPB1. Roughly 290 gigabases of sequencing data and about 92 million unique TCR sequences made up an early release that covered 500 to 650 HLA-typed donors. The study aimed to test whether signatures of past pathogen exposure could be identified by cataloging public T cell receptors. All discovery cohort repertoires had been generated on a single sequencing platform. Because of strong linkage in the cohort, five DR-DQ haplotypes were treated as single units for association and clustering. Class I and class II HLA loci were covered by the typing at four-digit resolution. The T cell repertoires of some 670 subjects were profiled by immunosequencing and related to cytomegalovirus serostatus.

Compared with germline, V lacks 1 base and J lacks 4 bases; bases without a gene match: 4. CDR1 and CDR2, looked up from the germline V gene, are LGHNA and YSLEER. The CDR3 starts with the cysteine, ends with the phenylalanine, and has 16 residues. Solely the CDR3 DNA is kept, with 48 bases framed from the first base. In the case of this clone: This receptor's antigen is unknown. Base qualities are missing; no much larger clone stands one base away.

The cohort comprised some 700 healthy bone marrow donors. Cohort members were all nominally healthy when sampled, although unrecorded immune exposures were likely present. The donor was CMV seropositive and was included in the group of almost 300 seropositive cohort members. Every donor gave a peripheral blood sample, and the peripheral blood mononuclear cells from that sample were used for TCR beta sequencing. The Qiagen DNeasy Blood Extraction Kit was used to extract genomic DNA from the blood cell samples. Results the study describes overall, beyond this receptor: In an earlier analysis of 587 of the donors, most TCR beta V segments appeared in productive rearrangements about 87% or about 30% of the time, broadly matching IMGT annotations. The earlier analysis of some 560 of the donors excluded roughly 17 rarely observed V segments, including chromosome 9 orphons, because counts were too low. It was suggested by the authors that the approach could potentially be generalized to other disease states and immunological phenotypes. Linkage disequilibrium might explain the correlated functional status among segregating V segments, but an unknown experimental factor could not be excluded. An association between a missense DCLRE1C variant and V-gene and J-gene trimming of TCR beta chains was found in a later genetic analysis and replicated in an independent cohort. A later analysis reported that several top co-occurrence clusters appeared linked to parvovirus B19, influenza, CMV and Epstein-Barr virus. Across donors, most TCR sequences were observed very rarely, whereas some public TCRs were present in many individuals. Because HLA typing was missing for some donors at each locus, association tests included only the typed subset. The classifier was reported to diagnose cytomegalovirus status with high specificity and sensitivity in both the original cohort and the validation cohort. In a later analysis, 16,951 TCR beta sequences were associated with specific HLA alleles at a false discovery rate of 0.05. Some IMGT-functional V segments, including TRBV6-2 and TRBV6-3, could not be told apart with the 87-base-pair reads, so those segments were excluded. A further reported finding was that TCR beta sequences accurately predicted the HLA-A and HLA-B alleles for most subjects in the first cohort. In vitro tests confirmed that a few of the cytomegalovirus-associated TCR beta chains recognize cytomegalovirus antigens. Presence/absence analyses assumed roughly uniform sequencing depth across donors, an assumption that may not hold. CMV serostatus was the only immune exposure information available for the cohort. In a later analysis, the rate of TCR association differed among HLA loci, with DRB1 alleles having the most associated TCRs and HLA-C alleles having the fewest. When HLA alleles, especially DR and DQ, strongly co-occurred, attributing TCR associations to individual alleles was difficult. A group of highly shared sequence variants was considered likely to be a technical artifact of the sequencing pipeline. This cohort had only TCR beta chains sequenced, and the lack of alpha or paired-chain data limited which features could be detected. In a later genetic analysis, fewer N-insertions in productive TCRs were reported among donors in an Asian-associated ancestry cluster than the roughly 700-donor mean. In a later analysis, HLA-associated TCR beta chains showed more clonal expansion and lower generation probabilities than non-associated chains that were equally common. According to a later analysis, most CMV-associated TCR beta chains appeared to be HLA-restricted, and the HLA associations seemed to be driven largely by CMV exposure. The study gave a list of around 170 TCR beta chains associated with cytomegalovirus.

Library preparation was by the immunoSEQ multiplex PCR assay. A mixture of 60 forward primers for TCR Vbeta segments and 13 reverse primers for TCR Jbeta segments was used in the multiplex PCR. The CDR3 region of rearranged TCR beta genes was amplified from genomic DNA by a multiplex PCR assay. The Illumina HiSeq System was used to sequence the amplified TCR beta libraries as 87-base-pair reads. The study's processing was this. Across the 500 to 700 repertoires, a later analysis counted 78 million or so unique TCR beta chains, around 11 million of which were shared by at least two donors. A nearest-neighbor algorithm error-corrected the raw reads and collapsed the reads into unique sequences, merging closely related sequences to remove PCR and sequencing errors. Alignment of CDR3 sequences to IMGT reference sequences was used to assign V, D and J gene segments. For a sequence to be retained, a match of at least six nucleotides to both a V gene segment and a J gene segment was required. A rearrangement was called productive if the CDR3 had no stop codons and remained in frame with V and J, and every other rearrangement was called non-productive. CDR3 was defined by IMGT convention, running from the second conserved V-encoded cysteine to the conserved J-encoded phenylalanine. The earlier analysis of some 550 of the donors excluded any sequence lacking an unambiguous match to a single V gene segment. An earlier analysis of over 450 of the donors classified V segments as functional when productive rearrangements were above 56.7% and as segregating when the standard deviation between donors was above 5%. To diagnose cytomegalovirus status from the catalog of TCR beta chain sequences, a statistical classification framework was built. In a later analysis, TCR nucleotide sequences were compared against IMGT/GENE-DB human TR gene sequences so that V and J genes could be assigned. The TCRdist pipeline was used in a later analysis to assign CDR3 sequences and most-parsimonious VDJ recombination scenarios. In a later analysis, each TCR beta chain was defined by its CDR3 amino acid sequence together with its V-gene family, and reads lacking a unique V-gene family were excluded. In a later analysis, fewer than 600 highly shared, low-generation-probability nucleotide sequences were removed to address suspected cross-contamination and a sequencing artifact. A later analysis calculated a clonal expansion index for each public chain from normalized within-repertoire ranks of inferred template counts. Generation probabilities in a later analysis came from a VDJ recombination model fitted to out-of-frame rearrangements, and those results were checked against IGoR. A later analysis scored TCR-TCR, TCR-HLA and TCR-CMV co-occurrence with hypergeometric tests, applying a repertoire-size bias correction to TCR pairs. False discovery rates were estimated in a later analysis by permuting HLA or CMV assignments 20 times. In a later analysis, co-occurring TCRs were grouped using DBSCAN, with TCRdist sequence similarity added in when clustering inside HLA-allele-positive subsets. Repertoires with fewer than 30,000 or more than 120,000 public chains were left out of co-occurrence clustering, as were roughly five repertoires with anomalous nucleotide sharing. TCRdb took this table from immuneACCESS and kept in-frame rearrangements with V and J called. Such tables lack part of the clones; where checked against another copy, unresolved V genes explain under half of the gap, and the rest is unexplained. Clone size and V and J calls were adopted from that table, with D and trimming inferred from the DNA. In this sample the table shows some 90,000 clones, 65% to 80% of which occur a single time. The ten most abundant clones make up roughly 3% of the sample.

Recombination linked TRBV4-3 to TRBJ1-2; 12 nucleotides in the junction match TRBD1. The sequenced sample consisted of PBMCs. This receptor was taken from a female donor in good health and CMV-seropositive. The nucleotides read TGCGCCAGCAGCCAAGGGGGGACAGGGGGCGGCTATGGCTACACCTTC. It encodes CASSQGGTGGGYGYTF.